Listed below are T cell receptor beta chains from one sample, sequenced in a study of T cell responses to AZD1222 COVID-19 vaccine. Sequencing used immunoSEQ multiplex PCR; TCRdb keeps in-frame clones, though not all of them. In the table there are around 190,000 clones, 90% to 95% of which are singletons. The specimen was peripheral blood, collected 28 days after the second AZD1222 dose. Receptors originate from an adult who received the AZD1222 COVID-19 vaccine. Each CDR3 is given with its conserved first and last residue. A D gene is named only where the DNA matches it firmly. Clone size is stated in some rows and not others, as once, few, many or a class when expanded.

J: TRBJ1-4; V: TRBV29-1; size: NA; D: NA; CDR3: CSVYFATNEKLFF; DNA: TGCAGCGTTTACTTTGCAACTAATGAAAAACTGTTTTTT
J: TRBJ1-2; V: TRBV3-1/TRBV3-2; size: NA; D: NA; CDR3: CASSQGGSPTYGYTF; DNA: TGTGCCAGCAGCCAAGGGGGGAGTCCTACCTATGGCTACACCTTC
J: TRBJ2-5; V: TRBV10-3; size: NA; D: TRBD2; CDR3: CAISGTRLETQYF; DNA: TGTGCCATCAGTGGGACTAGGTTAGAGACCCAGTACTTC
J: TRBJ2-5; V: TRBV7-9; size: NA; D: NA; CDR3: CASGDWAAQETQYF; DNA: TGTGCCAGCGGGGACTGGGCAGCCCAAGAGACCCAGTACTTC
J: TRBJ2-1; V: TRBV7-2; size: NA; D: NA; CDR3: CASSFGPGQFF; DNA: TGTGCCAGCAGCTTTGGGCCGGGGCAGTTCTTC
J: TRBJ2-3; V: TRBV11-3; size: NA; D: NA; CDR3: CASSLDGGRTDTQYF; DNA: TGTGCCAGCAGCTTAGATGGGGGGAGGACAGATACGCAGTATTTT
J: TRBJ1-1; V: TRBV21-1; size: NA; D: NA; CDR3: CASSKAGNGEAFF; DNA: TGTGCCAGCAGCAAAGCGGGCAATGGCGAAGCTTTCTTT
J: TRBJ1-1; V: TRBV2; size: once; D: NA; CDR3: CAIQRGLNTEAFF; DNA: TGTGCCATTCAGAGGGGTTTGAACACTGAAGCTTTCTTT
J: TRBJ1-3; V: TRBV30; size: NA; D: NA; CDR3: CAWSVHEGRFGNTIYF; DNA: TGTGCCTGGAGTGTACATGAGGGAAGGTTTGGAAACACCATATATTTT
J: TRBJ1-1; V: TRBV11-2; size: NA; D: NA; CDR3: CASRNTEAFF; DNA: TGTGCCAGCAGAAACACTGAAGCTTTCTTT
J: TRBJ2-7; V: TRBV7-2; size: NA; D: NA; CDR3: CASSLADSMPYEQYF; DNA: TGTGCCAGCAGCTTAGCGGATAGTATGCCCTACGAGCAGTACTTC
J: TRBJ1-1; V: TRBV11-2; size: NA; D: TRBD1; CDR3: CASSWARGQGFTEAFF; DNA: TGTGCCAGCAGCTGGGCTAGGGGACAGGGGTTCACTGAAGCTTTCTTT
J: TRBJ1-2; V: TRBV9; size: NA; D: NA; CDR3: CASSPPQGNYTF; DNA: TGTGCCAGCAGCCCGCCTCAGGGGAACTACACCTTC
J: TRBJ2-1; V: TRBV3-1/TRBV3-2; size: NA; D: NA; CDR3: CASSQDHLGAYNEQFF; DNA: TGTGCCAGCAGCCAAGATCATTTGGGGGCATACAATGAGCAGTTCTTC
J: TRBJ1-5; V: TRBV6-5; size: NA; D: TRBD1; CDR3: CASITGGNYNQPQHF; DNA: TGTGCCAGCATAACAGGGGGCAATTACAATCAGCCCCAGCATTTT
J: TRBJ2-7; V: TRBV5-5; size: NA; D: NA; CDR3: CASSLDVGPPREQYF; DNA: TGTGCCAGCAGCTTGGATGTGGGGCCGCCCCGGGAGCAGTACTTC
J: TRBJ1-6; V: TRBV15; size: NA; D: NA; CDR3: CATSRDKQHSPLHF; DNA: TGTGCCACCAGCCGGGACAAGCAGCATTCACCCCTCCACTTT
J: TRBJ1-6; V: TRBV7-3; size: NA; D: NA; CDR3: CASSLRGQPSNSPLHF; DNA: TGTGCCAGCAGCTTAAGGGGGCAGCCTTCTAATTCACCCCTCCACTTT
J: TRBJ2-7; V: TRBV18; size: NA; D: NA; CDR3: CASSPSSGYLYEQYF; DNA: TGTGCCAGCTCACCATCATCAGGGTATCTCTACGAGCAGTACTTC
J: TRBJ2-2; V: TRBV3-1/TRBV3-2; size: NA; D: TRBD2; CDR3: CASSRMGGEGELFF; DNA: TGTGCCAGCAGCCGGATGGGAGGGGAAGGGGAGCTGTTTTTT
J: TRBJ1-1; V: TRBV2; size: NA; D: NA; CDR3: CASRGLRGNTEAFF; DNA: TGTGCCAGCAGGGGTCTCCGGGGAAACACTGAAGCTTTCTTT
J: TRBJ1-5; V: TRBV2; size: NA; D: NA; CDR3: CASSEFGRPQHF; DNA: TGTGCCAGCAGTGAGTTCGGGCGGCCCCAGCATTTT
J: TRBJ1-5; V: TRBV19; size: NA; D: NA; CDR3: CASTPTSPNQPQHF; DNA: TGTGCCAGTACCCCCACTTCGCCGAATCAGCCCCAGCATTTT
J: TRBJ2-1; V: TRBV4-3; size: NA; D: NA; CDR3: CASSQGDASYNEQFF; DNA: TGCGCCAGCAGCCAAGGTGACGCTTCCTACAATGAGCAGTTCTTC
J: TRBJ1-5; V: TRBV28; size: NA; D: NA; CDR3: CASSRFGASNQPQHF; DNA: TGTGCCAGCAGTCGGTTTGGGGCCTCTAATCAGCCCCAGCATTTT
J: TRBJ1-5; V: TRBV24-1; size: NA; D: TRBD1; CDR3: CATSDTRQGIGNQPQHF; DNA: TGTGCCACCAGTGATACGCGACAGGGTATCGGCAATCAGCCCCAGCATTTT
J: TRBJ2-1; V: TRBV11-2; size: NA; D: TRBD2; CDR3: CASSLVGLDHNEQFF; DNA: TGTGCCAGCAGCTTAGTGGGACTAGACCACAATGAGCAGTTCTTC
J: TRBJ1-1; V: TRBV5-1; size: NA; D: NA; CDR3: CASSGDGLNTEAFF; DNA: TGCGCCAGCAGCGGGGACGGTTTGAACACTGAAGCTTTCTTT